The 22 T cell receptor beta chains reported below all come from one sample, sequenced in a study of T-cell memory formation after mild COVID-19. TCRdb called the 5' RACE reads again in MiXCR, with one record for every CDR3 protein. The table records hundreds of thousands of distinct CDR3 sequences, approximately 14% of them present only once. The specimen was PBMCs or a T cell subset sorted from them (not recorded which). The source is a man aged 18-30 years who had mild COVID-19 (a few samples of this study predate the infection). Cell type and time point are not known.

This clonotype was seen ten or more times. V and J are TRBV7-8 and TRBJ2-7; D is undetermined. The CDR3 extends over 13 amino acids. CDR1 and CDR2 from the germline V gene are SGHVS and FQNEAQ. The V gene lost 4 bases and the J gene lost 4 bases, with 11 bases spanning the gap. In nucleotides, the CDR3 is TGTGCCAGCAGCTCTAGTGGTCCTTACGAGCAGTACGTC. Amino acids: CASSSSGPYEQYV.

This clonotype has ten or more counts. The chain recombines TRBV20-1 with TRBJ2-3, with no clear D. CDR1 DFQATT and CDR2 SNEGSKA come from the germline V gene (reference sequence). Trimming shortened V by 3 bases and J by 0 bases, and 10 bases separated the two germline ends. The CDR3 length is 14 residues. The CDR3 nucleotides are TGCAGTGCTAGCGACGATCCTAGCACAGATACGCAGTATTTT. This translates into CSASDDPSTDTQYF.

This clonotype came up a few times. The chain couples TRBV7-9 to TRBJ2-1; D gene uncertain. There are 13 residues in the CDR3. Trimming cost V 5 bases and J 5 bases, with 10 bases left between them. CDR1 is SEHNR and CDR2 is FQNEAQ in the germline V gene (reference sequence). This CDR3 reads CASSVDGHNEQFF. DNA for the CDR3: TGTGCCAGCAGCGTGGACGGTCACAATGAGCAGTTCTTC.

This clonotype occurred a few times. The chain couples TRBV9 to TRBJ2-1; weak D call: TRBD2 (6 bases). From germline, CDR1 is SGDLS and CDR2 YYNGEE. Trimming removed 0 bases from V and 0 bases from J, with 19 bases in between. The CDR3 runs to 19 residues. The CDR3 bases are TGTGCCAGCAGCGTAGCTACTCGGGGGTCCCCTACCTCCTACAATGAGCAGTTCTTC. Amino acid sequence: CASSVATRGSPTSYNEQFF.

In this sample, this clonotype turned up many times. The rearrangement joins TRBV6-6 to TRBJ1-2; no clear D. Trimming shortened V by 5 bases and J by 8 bases, and 3 bases separated the two germline ends. CDR1 is MNHNY, CDR2 SVGAGI, per germline (reference sequence). The CDR3 sequence is 9 residues long. The DNA for the CDR3 is TGTGCCAGCAGTCCGGGCTACACCTTC. This encodes CASSPGYTF.

The chain's CDR3 is CASSLDRFYGYTF. The DNA for the CDR3 is TGTGCCAGCAGTTTGGACCGCTTCTATGGCTACACCTTC. The chain employs TRBV28 and TRBJ1-2; D call uncertain. The germline V gene encodes CDR1 MDHEN and CDR2 SYDVKM. The V and J ends lost 3 bases and 4 bases respectively, with 9 bases between them. This CDR3 spans 13 amino acids.

This clonotype was detected many times. The chain couples TRBV5-1 to TRBJ2-4, with no clear D. Germline V lookup: CDR1 SGHRS, CDR2 YFSETQ. Trimming took off 1 base at V and 1 base at J, with 12 bases between the two ends. The CDR3 loop spans 16 amino acids. This chain's CDR3 is CASSLLGLMAKNIQYF. DNA for the CDR3: TGCGCCAGCAGCTTGTTAGGGCTAATGGCCAAAAACATTCAGTACTTC.

The V and J genes are TRBV6-5 and TRBJ2-7; TRBD1 agrees at 8 bases. The CDR3 spans 14 residues. Germline CDR1 MNHEY, CDR2 SVGAGI. Trimming removed 6 bases from V and 4 bases from J; junction bases left unmatched: 8. CDR3 DNA sequence: TGTGCCAGCAGACCGACAGGGACAGGATACGAGCAGTACTTC. It codes for CASRPTGTGYEQYF.

Here the CDR3 reads CSASPAGGEGYGYTF. DNA for the CDR3: TGCAGTGCTAGTCCTGCAGGGGGCGAAGGCTATGGCTACACCTTC. The genes are TRBV20-1 and TRBJ1-2; 8 bases fit TRBD1. With 3 bases clipped from V and 4 bases from J, the junction kept 10 bases outside the gene matches. The CDR3 consists of 15 residues. Germline loops: CDR1 DFQATT, CDR2 SNEGSKA (reference sequence).

This sequence joins TRBV11-2 and TRBJ1-2; D is undetermined. Deletions cut 5 bases from V and 8 bases from J, with 21 bases between. The CDR3 contains 15 residues. CDR1 SGHAT and CDR2 FQNNGV come from the germline V gene. The CDR3 sequence is CASSLLQKYSWGYTF. CDR3 DNA: TGTGCCAGCAGCCTACTGCAGAAATATTCGTGGGGCTACACCTTC.

This clonotype has ten or more counts. The chain couples TRBV5-1 to TRBJ2-3; a weak D match, TRBD1 (7 bases). The CDR3 covers 15 residues. V gave up 3 bases and J gave up 6 bases, with 17 bases separating them. Germline values: CDR1 SGHRS, CDR2 YFSETQ. Here the CDR3 DNA reads TGCGCCAGCAGCTCCCCCGAGGGGGCGGGGGATACGCAGTATTTT. Translated: CASSSPEGAGDTQYF.

The chain carries TRBV7-9 and TRBJ2-7; D is possibly TRBD1 (6 bases). The length of the CDR3 is 12 residues. CDR1 SEHNR and CDR2 FQNEAQ come from the germline V gene (reference sequence). V dropped 4 bases and J dropped 2 bases, with 6 bases sitting between them. The CDR3 nucleotides read TGTGCCAGCAGCTGGACAGCCTACGAGCAGTACGTC. It specifies CASSWTAYEQYV.

The chain employs TRBV5-5 and TRBJ2-7, with TRBD2 as a possible D gene (6 bases). V lost 5 bases and J lost 7, with 19 bases in between. From germline, CDR1 is SGHKS and CDR2 YYEKEE (reference sequence). The length of the CDR3 is 14 residues. In nucleotides, the CDR3 is TGTGCCAGCAGTTGGGACTTGGGCTTTAGGGAGCAGTACTTC. It is translated as CASSWDLGFREQYF.

This clonotype came up many times. The chain joins TRBV4-1 to TRBJ2-3; D remains ambiguous. Deletions cut 0 bases from V and 0 bases from J, with 10 bases between. From germline, CDR1 is MGHRA and CDR2 YSYEKL. The CDR3 sequence is 16 residues long. CDR3 sequence (DNA): TGCGCCAGCAGCCAAGAGAACAGCCCTAGCACAGATACGCAGTATTTT. It encodes CASSQENSPSTDTQYF.

This clonotype was counted only a few times. The rearrangement uses TRBV7-9 and TRBJ1-1; D possibly corresponds to TRBD1 (5 bases). V lost 2 bases to trimming and J lost 1 base, with 11 bases between them. CDR1 is SEHNR, CDR2 FQNEAQ, per germline (reference sequence). The CDR3 spans 15 residues. Here the CDR3 reads CASSLNEGWNTEAFF. CDR3 in DNA: TGTGCCAGCAGCTTAAATGAGGGGTGGAACACTGAAGCTTTCTTT.

The table lists this clonotype with a few counts. The V and J genes are TRBV12-3 or TRBV12-4 and TRBJ2-1, with 12 nucleotides matching TRBD2. The ends lost 5 bases at V and 2 bases at J; junction bases unmatched: 13. The length of the CDR3 is 19 residues. The CDR3 region is CASSPRTSGARGTYNEQFF. In nucleotides, the CDR3 is TGTGCCAGCAGTCCCCGGACTAGCGGGGCGAGAGGAACCTACAATGAGCAGTTCTTC.

This clonotype was detected a few times. Here the CDR3 reads CASSPGPPDNEQFF. CDR3 nucleotide sequence: TGCGCCAGCAGCCCGGGACCACCGGACAATGAGCAGTTCTTC. The chain uses TRBV5-1 and TRBJ2-1; tentatively, D is TRBD1 or TRBD2 (5 bases each). V dropped 4 bases and J dropped 5 bases, with 13 bases sitting between them. CDR1 SGHRS and CDR2 YFSETQ come from the germline V gene. This CDR3 has 14 residues.

Only a few counts were recorded for this clonotype. V and J are TRBV7-3 and TRBJ2-1; unclear D gene. Germline assignment: CDR1 SGHTA and CDR2 FQGTGA. The CDR3 length is 14 residues. V lost 5 bases to trimming and J lost 6 bases, with 14 bases between them. The CDR3 DNA reads TGTGCCAGCAGCCCAAACAACAACCCCAATGAGCAGTTCTTC. Translating gives CASSPNNNPNEQFF.

In its sample, this clonotype was seen a few times. This chain connects TRBV25-1 to TRBJ2-7, with 8 nucleotides matching TRBD1. V shed 1 base and J 3 bases; nucleotides not matched to a gene: 5. The germline V gene encodes CDR1 MGHDK and CDR2 SYGVNS. This CDR3 comprises 15 residues. The CDR3 is CASSEWAGTGYEQYF. The CDR3 bases are TGTGCCAGCAGTGAATGGGCAGGGACAGGCTACGAGCAGTACTTC.

The J gene is TRBJ1-2, the V gene TRBV12-3 or TRBV12-4; D remains ambiguous. The CDR3 extends over 15 amino acids. V lost 1 base to trimming and J lost 0 bases, with 9 bases between them. The CDR3 loop is CASSLDRKANYGYTF. The DNA of the CDR3 is TGTGCCAGCAGTTTAGACAGAAAGGCTAACTATGGCTACACCTTC.

This clonotype appeared a few times. The V gene is TRBV6-6, the J gene TRBJ2-5; 7 bases match TRBD2. CDR3 length equals 14 residues. Germline loops: CDR1 MNHNY, CDR2 SVGAGI (reference sequence). The ends lost 7 bases at V and 7 bases at J; junction bases unmatched: 12. The CDR3: CASIYEGGDGTQYF. The CDR3 DNA is TGTGCCAGCATCTACGAGGGAGGGGACGGGACCCAGTACTTC.

This clonotype occurred many times. This chain connects TRBV7-2 to TRBJ2-3; no clear D gene. The CDR3 covers 13 residues. Germline-derived CDR1 and CDR2 are SGHTA and FQGNSA. The V and J ends lost 5 bases and 3 bases respectively, with 9 bases between them. CDR3 nucleotides: TGTGCCAGCAGCACGTGGTTGACAGATACGCAGTATTTT. Translating it yields CASSTWLTDTQYF.